This entry features one T cell receptor beta chain sequence. The specificity of this receptor is unknown. Within one base of it there is no much larger clone, and no base qualities were kept. TCRbeta CDR3 regions were amplified from genomic DNA using the immunoSEQ Assay, a bias-controlled multiplex PCR. In the paper's pipeline: The number of nucleated cells in each sample was estimated from the amplification of reference gene primers within the assay. To quantify the absolute abundance of each unique TCRbeta CDR3 rearrangement, sequence reads were collapsed and filtered. For each sample, productive Simpson clonality was calculated by taking the square root of Simpson's diversity index across productive rearrangements. TCRdb re-hosts the immuneACCESS table, in-frame sequences only. Its copies lack some clones; in the studies checked, an unresolved V gene accounts for under half of them, and the cause for the rest is not known. The V and J calls and the clone size are those of that table, but D and trimming were determined from the DNA. This sample holds 200,000 to 250,000 clones; about 91% were observed only once. Roughly 14% of the sample lies in the top ten.

Via the germline V gene, CDR1 is SGHTA and CDR2 FQGTGA. The V end gives up 8 bases and the J end 7 bases, leaving 7 bases in the junction not matched to a gene. The CDR3 holds 13 amino acids from the cysteine to the phenylalanine. The read is trimmed to its CDR3 DNA, 39 bases read in frame from base 1. This sample was taken from a study of blood T cell repertoires in COVID-19 (dated by TCRdb to 2018 to 2020). With respect to the entire study: Collaborator samples came from the United States, Italy and Spain and covered acute and convalescent phases of COVID-19. The material from the prospective study consisted of cDNA or gDNA derived from T cells, B-cell-depleted T cells, or PBMCs. The dataset comprised deeply sampled blood TCRbeta repertoires from subjects exposed to, actively infected with, or recovered from COVID-19. The repertoires were made available in a free public database intended to serve as a resource for research on the immune response to SARS-CoV-2. Samples came from the ongoing ImmuneRACE study (first 160 participants) plus 1,254 subjects from 6 global collaborators. The sample metadata nearly always contained a de-identified subject ID, COVID-19 status, age in years and sex. HLA class I and class II types, where available, came from metadata supplied by the sample provider rather than from assay-based typing.

Enrolling through a virtual design, the prospective study's participants ranged in age from roughly 18 to 89 years and lived across 24 United States geographic areas. In the prospective study, cohorts were assigned on the basis of participant-reported clinical history obtained from a screening survey and a study questionnaire. Each participant in the prospective study had whole blood, serum and a nasopharyngeal or oropharyngeal swab collected by mobile phlebotomists. Prospective study participants could optionally give additional blood draws and questionnaires over an approximately two-month period. Before DNA extraction, blood samples from the prospective study were shipped at room temperature or frozen. General study outcomes and caveats: How much clinical and demographic metadata was included differed by source and by participant, and the metadata was provided uncurated.

This receptor chain uses TRBV7-3 and TRBJ2-1; TRBD1 matches 8 bases in the middle. Sequenced: PBMCs or T cells enriched from blood (not recorded which). The clonotype comes from a woman aged 50 to 60 with acute COVID-19. The DNA reads as follows: TGTGCCAGCGGAACTCGGACAGGGAATGAGCAGTTCTTC. Its protein reads: CASGTRTGNEQFF. Here the CDR3 is joined to the reference TRBV7-3 and TRBJ2-1 genes, and the full variable domain is: GAGVSQTPSNKVTEKGKYVELRCDPISGHTALYWYRQSLGQGPEFLIYFQGTGAADDSGLPNDRFFAVRPEGSVSTLKIQRTERGDSAVYLCASGTRTGNEQFFGPGTRLTVL.